The 28 T cell receptor beta chains in this list originate from one sample, sequenced in a study of shared clonotypes between healthy human individuals. The method was immunoSEQ multiplex PCR; TCRdb's version includes in-frame clones alone and lacks a portion of them. The repertoire holds around 2.3 million clones, with roughly 95% as singletons. What was sequenced was naive CD4+ T cells sorted from blood. The subset: CD45RA+ positively selected. The receptors stem from a man between 18 and 35 years old in good health.

This clone was detected once. This rearrangement joins TRBV15 to TRBJ2-7, with TRBD1 matching over 10 bases. Germline-derived CDR1 and CDR2 are LNHNV and YYDKDF (reference sequence). This CDR3 has 14 residues. Germline trimming cut 9 bases from V and 2 bases from J; bases unmatched to any gene: 7. The CDR3 bases are TGTGCCACTAGACCGGGACAGGGGACCTACGAGCAGTACTTC. It codes for CATRPGQGTYEQYF.

The gene calls are TRBV18 and TRBJ2-6, with no clear D. CDR3 length: 17 residues. Germline loops: CDR1 KGHSH, CDR2 LQKENI. Trimming removed 3 bases from V and 0 bases from J, with 12 bases in between. CDR3 coding DNA: TGTGCCAGCTCACCCAGTCTACTCCTCTCTGGGGCCAACGTCCTGACTTTC. This sequence encodes CASSPSLLLSGANVLTF.

The chain has TRBV5-4 and TRBJ2-1; TRBD2 matches at 11 bases. The CDR3 spans 15 residues. Germline lookup yields CDR1 SGHNT and CDR2 YYREEE (reference sequence). V shed 4 bases, J shed 6 bases, and the junction held 6 bases outside the gene matches. The CDR3 here is CASSRSGREFNEQFF. Here the CDR3 DNA reads TGTGCCAGCAGCCGTAGCGGGAGGGAATTCAATGAGCAGTTCTTC.

The chain uses TRBV5-1 and TRBJ2-3; no clear D gene. Trimming pared 6 bases from V and 2 bases from J, leaving 4 bases between. From germline, CDR1 is SGHRS and CDR2 YFSETQ. CDR3 length equals 11 residues. DNA for the CDR3: TGCGCCAGCATGTTCACAGATACGCAGTATTTT. As protein: CASMFTDTQYF.

This rearrangement joins TRBV18 to TRBJ2-2; no firm D call. V was clipped by 5 bases and J by 0 bases, with 13 bases between them. Germline V gene data show CDR1 as KGHSH and CDR2 as LQKENI. The CDR3 length is 16 residues. CDR3 loop: CASSSLLVANTGELFF. CDR3 nucleotides: TGTGCCAGCTCATCTCTATTAGTAGCGAACACCGGGGAGCTGTTTTTT.

This CDR3 reads CASRPGGTYEQYF. The CDR3, as DNA: TGTGCCAGCAGACCGGGGGGGACCTACGAGCAGTACTTC. V usage is TRBV6-5 and J usage is TRBJ2-7; TRBD2 matches 8 bases. With V trimmed by 6 bases and J by 2 bases, 3 bases remained unmatched. CDR1 and CDR2 from the germline V gene are MNHEY and SVGAGI. The CDR3 length is 13 residues.

CDR3 nucleotide sequence: TGTGCCAGCAAGAAGGTGGGGCCCCTTAGCAATCAGCCCCAGCATTTT. It codes for CASKKVGPLSNQPQHF. The V call is TRBV27, the J call TRBJ1-5; perhaps TRBD1 as D (5 bases). The CDR3 sequence is 16 residues long. Trimming took off 7 bases at V and 0 bases at J, with 16 bases between the two ends. Per germline, CDR1 MNHEY and CDR2 SMNVEV (reference sequence).

This clone was counted once. The V gene is TRBV25-1, the J gene TRBJ1-4, with unresolved D. This CDR3 spans 14 amino acids. Germline V gene data show CDR1 as MGHDK and CDR2 as SYGVNS. The V end lost 1 base, the J end lost 5 bases, and 8 bases lay between the germline ends. CDR3 DNA sequence: TGTGCCAGCAGTGAATTCGGGCAGAATGAAAAACTGTTTTTT. As protein: CASSEFGQNEKLFF.

CDR3: CATRTSGNNEQFF. CDR3 coding DNA: TGTGCCACACGGACTAGCGGCAACAATGAGCAGTTCTTC. J is TRBJ2-1 and V is TRBV6-5; 10 bases are a match to TRBD2. After removal of 10 bases from V and 5 bases from J, the junction contained 5 bases not matched to a gene. CDR3 length: 13 amino acids. CDR1 is MNHEY, CDR2 SVGAGI, per germline.

The chain joins TRBV18 to TRBJ2-5; 8 bases agree with TRBD2. V lost 6 bases and J lost 1; bases outside the gene matches: 10. The CDR3 runs 16 residues. Germline V gene data show CDR1 as KGHSH and CDR2 as LQKENI. The CDR3 DNA sequence: TGTGCCAGCTCGCCGAGCGGGGGAGGACCCCAAGAGACCCAGTACTTC. Encoded protein: CASSPSGGGPQETQYF. The full variable domain, in which reference TRBV18 and TRBJ2-5 provide the parts outside the CDR3, is NAGVMQNPRHLVRRRGQEARLRCSPMKGHSHVYWYRQLPEEGLKFMVYLQKENIIDESGMPKERFSAEFPKEGPSILRIQQVVRGDSAAYFCASSPSGGGPQETQYFGPGTRLLVL.

The V gene is TRBV7-8, the J gene TRBJ2-7; D unclear. Trimming took off 2 bases at V and 0 bases at J, with 8 bases between the two ends. The CDR3 sequence is 14 residues long. Germline V gives CDR1 SGHVS, CDR2 FQNEAQ. The CDR3 region is CASSLLASSYEQYF. CDR3 DNA: TGTGCCAGCAGCTTATTAGCCAGCTCCTACGAGCAGTACTTC.

The chain carries TRBV18 and TRBJ2-7; D is undetermined. Germline CDR1 and CDR2: KGHSH and LQKENI. This CDR3 spans 16 amino acids. Trimming took 0 bases from V and 0 from J, leaving 12 bases between them. The CDR3 sequence is CASSPPYSFDSYEQYF. The CDR3 DNA follows: TGTGCCAGCTCACCACCGTACAGCTTCGACTCCTACGAGCAGTACTTC.

The chain uses TRBV5-8 and TRBJ1-5; D may be TRBD1 (6 bases). This CDR3 spans 13 amino acids. In germline, CDR1 is SGHTS, CDR2 YDEGEE. V lost 4 bases and J lost 6, with 11 bases in between. Here the CDR3 DNA reads TGTGCCAGCAGCCCAGGACAGTCTCAGCCCCAGCATTTT. It encodes CASSPGQSQPQHF.

This sequence joins TRBV29-1 and TRBJ1-6; a weak D match, TRBD1 (5 bases). Trimming took off 7 bases at V and 4 bases at J, with 14 bases between the two ends. This CDR3 contains 14 residues. Germline V lookup: CDR1 SQVTM, CDR2 ANQGSEA. The CDR3, as DNA: TGCAGCGCCACCGAGGGGTCTTATAATTCACCCCTCCACTTT. Translation: CSATEGSYNSPLHF.

The chain combines TRBV7-9 with TRBJ2-4; 8 positions match TRBD2. Germline assignment: CDR1 SEHNR and CDR2 FQNEAQ (reference sequence). This CDR3 spans 16 amino acids. After removal of 1 base from V and 4 bases from J, the junction contained 6 bases not matched to a gene. In DNA form, the CDR3 reads TGTGCCAGCAGCTTAGGTAGCGGGGATTATAAAAACATTCAGTACTTC. Translating it yields CASSLGSGDYKNIQYF.

J is TRBJ2-7 and V is TRBV18; 8 nucleotides match TRBD2. Germline CDR1 is KGHSH and CDR2 is LQKENI. The CDR3 consists of 16 residues. Trimming removed 3 bases from V and 2 bases from J; junction bases left unmatched: 9. CDR3 amino acids: CASSPNRLASTYEQYF. The CDR3 DNA is TGTGCCAGCTCACCGAATAGACTAGCGAGTACCTACGAGCAGTACTTC.

The chain joins TRBV5-6 to TRBJ1-1, with 7 bases that match TRBD1. Germline V gene data show CDR1 as SGHDT and CDR2 as YYEEEE. The length of the CDR3 is 12 residues. V lost 4 bases, J lost 9 bases, and 6 bases stayed unmatched. CDR3 amino acids: CASSRGQIKAFF. For the CDR3, the DNA is TGTGCCAGCAGCCGGGGACAGATCAAAGCTTTCTTT.

The CDR3 DNA reads as TGTGCCAGCTCACCCTTTAGCGGGACTAGCACAGATACGCAGTATTTT. Its translation: CASSPFSGTSTDTQYF. The chain has TRBV18 and TRBJ2-3, with 8 nucleotides matching TRBD2. Germline V lookup: CDR1 KGHSH, CDR2 LQKENI. J gave up 0 bases and V 3 bases, and 5 bases lay outside the gene matches. The CDR3 extends over 16 amino acids.

The chain joins TRBV28 to TRBJ2-1, with a tentative D call TRBD1 (5 bases). In germline, CDR1 is MDHEN, CDR2 SYDVKM. V lost 6 bases to trimming and J lost 1 base, with 16 bases between them. CDR3 length: 16 amino acids. CDR3 amino acids: CASSRRTGGSYNEQFF. CDR3 DNA: TGTGCCAGCAGCCGGCGCACAGGCGGATCCTACAATGAGCAGTTCTTC.

V gene TRBV7-9 combines with J gene TRBJ2-1; 10 nucleotides align to TRBD2. Germline V CDR1 and CDR2: SEHNR, FQNEAQ (reference sequence). The ends lost 5 bases at V and 5 bases at J; junction bases unmatched: 6. This CDR3 is 15 amino acids long. The CDR3 DNA sequence: TGTGCCAGCAGCCAACTAGCGGGACCGGACAATGAGCAGTTCTTC. Translating it yields CASSQLAGPDNEQFF.

J is TRBJ2-7 and V is TRBV18; D is tentatively TRBD1 or TRBD2 (6 bases each). Germline CDR1 KGHSH, CDR2 LQKENI. The CDR3 runs to 16 residues. Deletions cut 0 bases from V and 0 bases from J, with 12 bases between. CDR3 loop: CASSPPGGLSSYEQYF. The CDR3 nucleotides are TGTGCCAGCTCACCACCGGGGGGCTTAAGCTCCTACGAGCAGTACTTC. Combining the CDR3 with reference TRBV18 and TRBJ2-7 gives the whole variable domain NAGVMQNPRHLVRRRGQEARLRCSPMKGHSHVYWYRQLPEEGLKFMVYLQKENIIDESGMPKERFSAEFPKEGPSILRIQQVVRGDSAAYFCASSPPGGLSSYEQYFGPGTRLTVT.

The chain carries TRBV7-2 and TRBJ2-7; 9 positions match TRBD2. V lost 3 bases to trimming and J lost 3 bases; unmatched junction nucleotides: 6. The CDR3 extends over 15 amino acids. Germline CDR1 and CDR2: SGHTA and FQGNSA. The CDR3 reads CASSFTSGLHYEQYF. CDR3 coding DNA: TGTGCCAGCAGCTTTACTAGCGGGTTACACTACGAGCAGTACTTC.

This clone was observed a single time. This chain links TRBV6-5 with TRBJ2-7; possibly TRBD1 for D (6 bases). V lost 6 bases and J 3 bases, leaving 12 bases between the germline ends. The CDR3 is made up of 13 amino acids. The germline V gene encodes CDR1 MNHEY and CDR2 SVGAGI. CDR3 sequence: CASRMGHYYEQYF. The CDR3 nucleotides are TGTGCCAGCAGGATGGGACACTACTACGAGCAGTACTTC.

Concerning this clone: Sequence at one end of the junction differs from germline and may be a read error. The V gene is TRBV19, the J gene TRBJ1-3; D uncertain. Germline CDR1 and CDR2: LNHDA and SQIVND (reference sequence). This CDR3 comprises 14 residues. Written as DNA, the CDR3 is TGTGCCAGTAGTATCGAAACCTCCAGAAACGCCATATATTTT. This encodes CASSIETSRNAIYF.

This chain connects TRBV5-6 to TRBJ1-6; weak D call: TRBD1 (5 bases). With 4 bases removed from V and 7 bases from J, the gap between germline ends came to 12 bases. Germline V lookup: CDR1 SGHDT, CDR2 YYEEEE. The CDR3 extends over 14 amino acids. CDR3 sequence (DNA): TGTGCCAGCAGCCAGATGAGGGGCAATTCACCCCTCCACTTT. Translating gives CASSQMRGNSPLHF. The full variable domain, rest sourced from reference TRBV5-6 and TRBJ1-6, is DAGVTQSPTHLIKTRGQQVTLRCSPKSGHDTVSWYQQALGQGPQFIFQYYEEEERQRGNFPDRFSGHQFPNYSSELNVNALLLGDSALYLCASSQMRGNSPLHFGNGTRLTVT.

CDR3 nucleotide sequence: TGTGCCTTTCTAGGGCAAGAGACCCAGTACTTC. It specifies CAFLGQETQYF. The chain combines TRBV6-1 with TRBJ2-5; no clear D gene. The CDR3 sequence is 11 residues long. Germline V lookup: CDR1 MNHNS, CDR2 SASEGT. V was cut by 11 bases and J by 2 bases, with 9 bases left in between.

This chain connects TRBV11-2 to TRBJ1-1; D call uncertain. The V end lost 6 bases, the J end lost 1 base, and 9 bases lay between the germline ends. The CDR3 runs 13 residues. The germline V gene encodes CDR1 SGHAT and CDR2 FQNNGV. CDR3: CASSTDPNTEAFF. For the CDR3, the DNA is TGTGCCAGCAGTACAGACCCGAACACTGAAGCTTTCTTT.

CDR3 DNA sequence: TGTGCCATCACCCGAGGTAGGGGGAACAATGAGCAGTTCTTC. Encoded protein: CAITRGRGNNEQFF. The chain is built from TRBV10-3 and TRBJ2-1; a weak D match, TRBD1 (6 bases). V gave up 7 bases and J gave up 5 bases, with 15 bases separating them. Per the germline V gene, CDR1 is ENHRY and CDR2 is SYGVKD. The CDR3 covers 14 residues.